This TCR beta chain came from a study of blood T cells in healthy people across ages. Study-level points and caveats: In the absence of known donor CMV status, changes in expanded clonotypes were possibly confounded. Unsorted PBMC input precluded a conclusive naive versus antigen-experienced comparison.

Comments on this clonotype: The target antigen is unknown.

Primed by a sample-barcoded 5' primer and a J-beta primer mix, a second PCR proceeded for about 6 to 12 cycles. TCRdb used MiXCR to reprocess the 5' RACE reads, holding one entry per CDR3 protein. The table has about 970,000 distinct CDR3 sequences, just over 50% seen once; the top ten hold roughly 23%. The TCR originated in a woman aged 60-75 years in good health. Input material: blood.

In DNA form, the CDR3 reads TGTGCCAGCAGCTCCCTCCGACAGGTACGGATTCAGTACTTC. Encoded protein: CASSSLRQVRIQYF. This sequence joins TRBV5-6 and TRBJ2-4; the D gene is possibly TRBD1 (6 bases). V lost 3 bases and J 10 bases, leaving 17 bases between the germline ends. The CDR3 extends over 14 amino acids. The germline gives CDR1 SGHDT, CDR2 YYEEEE.